This T cell receptor beta chain is drawn from a study of blood T cell repertoires in COVID-19 (dated by TCRdb to the early 2020s). As for the study more broadly: Samples from collaborators originated in the United States, Italy and Spain and spanned both the acute and convalescent phases of COVID-19. Deeply sampled blood TCRbeta repertoires from subjects exposed to, actively infected with, or recovered from COVID-19 were included in the dataset. The repertoires were made available in a free public database intended to serve as a resource for research on the immune response to SARS-CoV-2. The sample metadata nearly always contained a de-identified subject ID, COVID-19 status, age in years and sex. The material from the prospective study consisted of cDNA or gDNA derived from T cells, B-cell-depleted T cells, or PBMCs. Samples came from the ongoing ImmuneRACE study (first 160 participants) plus 1,254 subjects from 6 global collaborators. Where available, HLA class I and class II types were taken from metadata supplied by the sample provider and were not determined by assay-based typing. Study-wide conclusions, independent of this receptor: The quantity of clinical and demographic metadata differed by source and by participant and was supplied without curation.

In Seattle, one collaborating source enrolled patients while the infection was active and tracked those patients longitudinally over the course of disease. Whole blood was collected in K2EDTA tubes by collaborating institutions according to the institutions' own protocols. For TCRbeta analysis, collaborator samples were shipped as frozen whole blood, as isolated PBMCs, or as DNA extracted from either sample type. About this clone: Its binding antigen is unknown. Base qualities are not at hand, and no much larger clone is one base apart.

The junction shows trimming of 8 bases on V and 1 base on J, and the gene matches do not reach 8 bases of it. The germline V gene (reference sequence) sets CDR1 to SEHNR and CDR2 to FQNEAQ. The CDR3 covers 15 residues, taking in both the cysteine and the phenylalanine. CDR3 DNA is the only sequence kept; it has 45 bases, read in frame from the first base. The immunoSEQ Assay, a bias-controlled multiplex PCR, was used to amplify TCRbeta CDR3 regions from genomic DNA. In the source study's methods: The number of nucleated cells in each sample was estimated from the amplification of reference gene primers within the assay. To quantify the absolute abundance of each unique TCRbeta CDR3 rearrangement, sequence reads were collapsed and filtered. For each sample, productive Simpson clonality was calculated by taking the square root of Simpson's diversity index across productive rearrangements. Drawn from immuneACCESS, this table holds only the in-frame rearrangements with V and J called that TCRdb kept. Clones are partly lost; checked studies trace under half to an unresolved V gene and leave the rest unexplained. The DNA was the basis for D and trimming; V, J and clone size are from that table. This sample comprises about 88,000 clones, roughly 87% of them detected only once. Jointly, the top ten make up about a sixth of the sample.

The sequence derives from a woman in her sixties with COVID-19, enrolled during active disease. Sequencing was performed on peripheral blood. The chain couples TRBV7-9 to TRBJ2-5, with 9 middle bases fitting TRBD2. CDR3 sequence: CASGPGLAFQETQYF. The nucleotide sequence is given as TGTGCCAGCGGGCCGGGACTAGCCTTCCAAGAGACCCAGTACTTC. Full variable domain (CDR3 extended with the reference TRBV7-9 and TRBJ2-5 proteins): DTGVSQNPRHKITKRGQNVTFRCDPISEHNRLYWYRQTLGQGPEFLTYFQNEAQLEKSRLLSDRFSAERPKGSFSTLEIQRTEQGDSAMYLCASGPGLAFQETQYFGPGTRLLVL.